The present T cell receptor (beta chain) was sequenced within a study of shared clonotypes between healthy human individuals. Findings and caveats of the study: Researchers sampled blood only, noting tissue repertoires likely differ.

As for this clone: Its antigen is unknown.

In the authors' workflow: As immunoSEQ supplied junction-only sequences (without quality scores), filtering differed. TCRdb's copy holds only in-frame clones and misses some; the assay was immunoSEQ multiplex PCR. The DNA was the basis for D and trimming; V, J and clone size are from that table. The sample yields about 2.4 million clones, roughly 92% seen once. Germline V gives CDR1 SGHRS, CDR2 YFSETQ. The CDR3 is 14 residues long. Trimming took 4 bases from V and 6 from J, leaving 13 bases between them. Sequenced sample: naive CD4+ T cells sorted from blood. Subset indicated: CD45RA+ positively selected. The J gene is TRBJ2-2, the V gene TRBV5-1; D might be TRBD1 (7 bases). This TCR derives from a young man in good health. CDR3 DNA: TGCGCCAGCAGCCAAGACAGGGAGGCCGGGGAGCTGTTTTTT. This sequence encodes CASSQDREAGELFF.